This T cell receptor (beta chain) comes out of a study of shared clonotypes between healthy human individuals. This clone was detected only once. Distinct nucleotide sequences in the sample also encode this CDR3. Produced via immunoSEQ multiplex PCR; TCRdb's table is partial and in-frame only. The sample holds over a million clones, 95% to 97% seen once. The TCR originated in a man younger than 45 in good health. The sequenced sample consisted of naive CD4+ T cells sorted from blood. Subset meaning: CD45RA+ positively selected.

Written as DNA, the CDR3 is TGTGCCAGCAGCCGGGGACAGGGCAACATTCAGTACTTC. It encodes CASSRGQGNIQYF. The chain carries TRBV9 and TRBJ2-4; TRBD1 agrees at 9 bases. Germline V lookup: CDR1 SGDLS, CDR2 YYNGEE. The V gene end was trimmed by 4 bases and the J gene end by 7 bases; junction bases not matched to a gene: 3. This CDR3 contains 13 residues.